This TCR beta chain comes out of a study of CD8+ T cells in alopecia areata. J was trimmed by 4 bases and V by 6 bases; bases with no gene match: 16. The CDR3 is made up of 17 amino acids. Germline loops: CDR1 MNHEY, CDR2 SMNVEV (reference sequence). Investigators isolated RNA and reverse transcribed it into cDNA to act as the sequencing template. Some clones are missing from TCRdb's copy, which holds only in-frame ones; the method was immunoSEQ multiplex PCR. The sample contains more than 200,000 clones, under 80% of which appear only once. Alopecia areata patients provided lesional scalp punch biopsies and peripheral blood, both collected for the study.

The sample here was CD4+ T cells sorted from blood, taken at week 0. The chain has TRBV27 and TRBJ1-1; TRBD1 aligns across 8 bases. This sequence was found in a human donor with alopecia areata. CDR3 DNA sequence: TGTGCCAGCAGCCTCGGACAGGGCATAAAAAGTGGCACTGAAGCTTTCTTT. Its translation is CASSLGQGIKSGTEAFF.